This T cell receptor beta chain is drawn from a study of shared clonotypes between healthy human individuals. The V gene's germline CDR1 is MNHEY and CDR2 SVGAGI. The CDR3 runs 13 residues. Trimming stripped 4 bases from V and 4 bases from J, with 11 bases between. Points from the study as a whole: Investigators collected only blood, and repertoires in tissues likely differ.

On this clone: Its specificity is unknown.

Researchers ran the assay at a deep level. Method: immunoSEQ multiplex PCR; TCRdb's copy keeps in-frame clones and lacks some. The sample has about 2.3 million clones, roughly 92% seen once; the top ten hold 0.37%. The rearrangement uses TRBV6-5 and TRBJ2-7; D unclear. The TCR sequence derives from a man aged 18 to 30 in good health. Some clones in this sample may be carry-over from other donors' samples. The specimen sequenced was naive CD4+ T cells from PBMCs. The subset is: CD45RA+ positively selected. CDR3 in amino acids: CASSSPWGYEQYF. CDR3 DNA: TGTGCCAGCAGTTCCCCCTGGGGATACGAGCAGTACTTC.